One and the same sample provided the 18 T cell receptor beta chains below, sequenced in a study of human T cells and chemical hapten exposure. This sample's time point: patch test 3, about 24 weeks after DPC sensitization. The treatment denotes: therapeutic diphenylcyclopropenone sensitization with weekly scalp DPC. TCRdb used MiXCR to reprocess the RACE reads, holding one entry per CDR3 protein. The sample holds some 89,000 distinct CDR3 sequences; roughly a quarter are singletons and the top ten take 10%. Sequenced here: whole blood, sampled in connection with sensitization to the hapten diphenylcyclopropenone (DPC). The receptors were gathered from a man in his forties with alopecia areata. Some clones in this sample may be carry-over from other donors' samples.

This clonotype has just a few counts. This rearrangement joins TRBV12-3 or TRBV12-4 to TRBJ1-4, with 9 bases that match TRBD1. The CDR3 is made up of 14 amino acids. The V gene end was trimmed by 5 bases and the J gene end by 8 bases; junction bases not matched to a gene: 6. CDR3 in DNA: TGTGCCAGCAGTGGGACAGGGCGTAAAGAAAAACTGTTTTTT. Translated, it gives CASSGTGRKEKLFF.

This clonotype has a handful of counts. The chain links TRBV18 to TRBJ2-1; TRBD1 is a possible D gene (6 bases). The CDR3 extends over 15 amino acids. The V and J ends lost 3 bases and 9 bases respectively, with 18 bases between them. CDR1 KGHSH and CDR2 LQKENI come from the germline V gene. CDR3 region: CASSPGVGGRGEQFF. As DNA, the CDR3 is TGTGCCAGCTCACCGGGTGTTGGGGGCCGGGGTGAGCAGTTCTTC.

This clonotype was observed a few times. The chain is built from TRBV27 and TRBJ2-7; D perhaps matches TRBD1 (6 bases). CDR3 length equals 13 residues. Looked up from germline, CDR1 is MNHEY and CDR2 is SMNVEV (reference sequence). Between the trimmed V and J ends, which lost 4 bases and 7 bases, there was a span of 14 bases. The CDR3 loop is CASSSGHSREQYF. CDR3 bases: TGTGCCAGCAGTTCGGGACACTCGAGAGAGCAGTACTTC.

This clonotype turned up a few times. The J gene is TRBJ2-5, the V gene TRBV6-5; the match to TRBD2 covers 9 bases. The CDR3 is 15 residues long. Germline assignment: CDR1 MNHEY and CDR2 SVGAGI. Unmatched junction bases numbered 9, after V lost 5 bases and J lost 5 bases. CDR3 nucleotides: TGTGCCAGCAGTGAGGTAGCGGGGGACCTTGAGACCCAGTACTTC. Translated, it gives CASSEVAGDLETQYF.

The rearrangement uses TRBV5-1 and TRBJ2-5, with 9 positions matching TRBD2. The junction had 14 bases not matched to a gene; V was cut back by 0 bases and J by 2 bases. Germline CDR1 SGHRS, CDR2 YFSETQ. This CDR3 has 19 amino acids. The CDR3 loop reads CASSLGRGRARASQETQYF. In nucleotides, the CDR3 is TGCGCCAGCAGCTTGGGTCGCGGGAGGGCCCGGGCGTCACAAGAGACCCAGTACTTC.

The chain carries TRBV3-1 and TRBJ2-2, with D maybe TRBD2 (6 bases). Deletions cut 7 bases from V and 4 bases from J, with 13 bases between. The CDR3 is made up of 14 amino acids. CDR1 LGHDT and CDR2 YNNKEL come from the germline V gene (reference sequence). Here the CDR3 DNA reads TGTGCCAGCACCCACATCGGGGGCACCGGGGAGCTGTTTTTT. This sequence encodes CASTHIGGTGELFF.

This clonotype showed up just a few times. The chain combines TRBV20-1 with TRBJ1-1, with D unresolved. Trimming cost V 2 bases and J 7 bases, with 14 bases left between them. In germline, CDR1 is DFQATT, CDR2 SNEGSKA (reference sequence). The CDR3 is made up of 13 amino acids. CDR3 protein: CSARPPGMGEAFF. The CDR3 DNA sequence: TGCAGTGCTAGACCCCCGGGGATGGGTGAAGCTTTCTTT.

The chain carries TRBV6-2 or TRBV6-3 and TRBJ2-1, with 9 bases fitting TRBD2. The CDR3 sequence is 17 residues long. Per the germline V gene, CDR1 is MNHEY and CDR2 is SVGEGT. V trimming: 2 bases; J trimming: 2 bases; junction bases outside the gene matches: 7. CDR3 in amino acids: CASSYNSGRRAYNEQFF. CDR3 DNA: TGTGCCAGCAGTTACAATAGCGGGAGAAGGGCCTACAATGAGCAGTTCTTC.

This clonotype was counted only a few times. The chain links TRBV18 to TRBJ1-5, with 8 positions matching TRBD1. The junction had 7 bases not matched to a gene; V was cut back by 4 bases and J by 2 bases. The CDR3 has 16 residues. Germline V gene sequence: CDR1 KGHSH, CDR2 LQKENI. The CDR3 loop is CASSLTGQGGNQPQHF. The CDR3 bases are TGTGCCAGCTCACTCACCGGACAGGGTGGCAATCAGCCCCAGCATTTT.

This clonotype was recorded a few times. The chain links TRBV5-1 to TRBJ1-2; D call uncertain. The germline V gene encodes CDR1 SGHRS and CDR2 YFSETQ. The CDR3 has 14 residues. With 0 bases removed from V and 8 bases from J, the gap between germline ends came to 14 bases. The CDR3 reads CASSLGYGSVGYTF. The CDR3 DNA is TGCGCCAGCAGCTTGGGTTATGGGAGCGTAGGCTACACCTTC.

This clonotype was seen a handful of times. This chain uses TRBV15 with TRBJ2-7; 16 bases match TRBD2. The V and J ends lost 1 base and 4 bases, in that order; junction bases with no gene match: 7. Germline CDR1 LNHNV, CDR2 YYDKDF (reference sequence). The CDR3 loop spans 18 amino acids. CDR3 sequence: CATSRAGTSGRAAYEQYF. The CDR3 nucleotides are TGTGCCACCAGCAGAGCCGGGACTAGCGGGAGGGCCGCGTACGAGCAGTACTTC.

This clonotype was seen a few times. The chain is built from TRBV20-1 and TRBJ2-5, with D hard to call. Germline loops: CDR1 DFQATT, CDR2 SNEGSKA (reference sequence). V shed 7 bases and J shed 0 bases, with 18 bases lying between them. The CDR3 is 15 amino acids. Written as DNA, the CDR3 is TGCAGTGGAAGAGTATGGCTTGGGGACCAAGAGACCCAGTACTTC. Protein product: CSGRVWLGDQETQYF.

This clonotype was detected a few times. This chain connects TRBV5-1 to TRBJ2-5; D is unclear. CDR1 is SGHRS and CDR2 is YFSETQ in the germline V gene. V was clipped by 0 bases and J by 4 bases, with 4 bases between them. This CDR3 has 12 amino acids. The CDR3 protein is CASSLESETQYF. DNA of the CDR3: TGCGCCAGCAGCTTGGAATCAGAGACCCAGTACTTC.

This clonotype was observed a handful of times. The chain has TRBV6-5 and TRBJ1-1, with TRBD1 as a possible D gene (6 bases). The V end was cut by 6 bases, the J end by 6 bases, with 20 bases between. Germline V gene sequence: CDR1 MNHEY, CDR2 SVGAGI. The CDR3 is 15 amino acids. The CDR3 spells CASSSLRGAGAEAFF. CDR3 DNA sequence: TGTGCCAGCAGCTCCCTCAGGGGCGCGGGGGCTGAAGCTTTCTTT.

This clonotype turned up a few times. The V gene is TRBV6-6, the J gene TRBJ2-2, with 13 bases aligning to TRBD2. The CDR3 loop spans 14 amino acids. Germline V gives CDR1 MNHNY, CDR2 SVGAGI (reference sequence). Unmatched junction bases numbered 1, after V lost 6 bases and J lost 6 bases. In DNA form, the CDR3 reads TGTGCCAGCAGGACTAGCGGGAGGCCCGGGGAGCTGTTTTTT. It translates to CASRTSGRPGELFF.

This rearrangement joins TRBV7-2 to TRBJ2-3, with 10 bases aligning to TRBD2. This CDR3 is 17 amino acids long. Trimming took 4 bases from V and 3 from J; bases not matched to a gene: 10. Germline CDR1 SGHTA, CDR2 FQGNSA. Here the CDR3 reads CASSSISLAGRTDTQYF. The CDR3 DNA reads TGTGCCAGCAGCTCCATCTCACTAGCGGGACGGACAGATACGCAGTATTTT.

This chain uses TRBV20-1 with TRBJ2-6; D remains unclear. Deletions cut 0 bases from V and 1 base from J, with 10 bases between. Germline CDR1 reads DFQATT; CDR2 reads SNEGSKA (reference sequence). CDR3 size: 16 residues. The CDR3 loop reads CSARDPGESGANVLTF. CDR3 DNA sequence: TGCAGTGCTAGAGATCCCGGAGAATCTGGGGCCAACGTCCTGACTTTC.

The rearrangement joins TRBV29-1 to TRBJ2-5; D gene uncertain. The CDR3 contains 15 residues. Germline CDR1 SQVTM, CDR2 ANQGSEA. The V end was cut by 3 bases, the J end by 2 bases, with 16 bases between. The CDR3: CSVDEYPESQETQYF. The DNA for the CDR3 is TGCAGCGTTGACGAGTACCCCGAATCACAAGAGACCCAGTACTTC. Using reference TRBV29-1 and TRBJ2-5 for the parts outside the CDR3, the full variable domain is SAVISQKPSRDICQRGTSLTIQCQVDSQVTMMFWYRQQPGQSLTLIATANQGSEATYESGFVIDKFPISRPNLTFSTLTVSNMSPEDSSIYLCSVDEYPESQETQYFGPGTRLLVL.